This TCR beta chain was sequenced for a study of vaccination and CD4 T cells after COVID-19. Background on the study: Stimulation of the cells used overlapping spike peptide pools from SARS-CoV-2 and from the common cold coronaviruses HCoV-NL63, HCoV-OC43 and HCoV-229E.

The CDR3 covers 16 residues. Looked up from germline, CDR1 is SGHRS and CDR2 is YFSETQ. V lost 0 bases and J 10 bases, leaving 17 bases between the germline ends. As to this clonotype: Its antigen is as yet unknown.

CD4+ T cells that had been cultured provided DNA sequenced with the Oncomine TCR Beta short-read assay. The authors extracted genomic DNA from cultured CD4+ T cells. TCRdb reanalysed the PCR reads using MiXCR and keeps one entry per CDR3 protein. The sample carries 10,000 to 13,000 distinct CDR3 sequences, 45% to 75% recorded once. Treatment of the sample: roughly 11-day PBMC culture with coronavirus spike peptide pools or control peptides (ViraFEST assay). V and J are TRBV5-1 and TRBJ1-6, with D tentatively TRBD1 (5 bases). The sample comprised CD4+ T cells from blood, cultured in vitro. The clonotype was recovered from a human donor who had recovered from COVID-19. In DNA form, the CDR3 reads TGCGCCAGCAGCTTGGCCCCCCGGGACCTTGGGTCACCCCTCCACTTT. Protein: CASSLAPRDLGSPLHF.